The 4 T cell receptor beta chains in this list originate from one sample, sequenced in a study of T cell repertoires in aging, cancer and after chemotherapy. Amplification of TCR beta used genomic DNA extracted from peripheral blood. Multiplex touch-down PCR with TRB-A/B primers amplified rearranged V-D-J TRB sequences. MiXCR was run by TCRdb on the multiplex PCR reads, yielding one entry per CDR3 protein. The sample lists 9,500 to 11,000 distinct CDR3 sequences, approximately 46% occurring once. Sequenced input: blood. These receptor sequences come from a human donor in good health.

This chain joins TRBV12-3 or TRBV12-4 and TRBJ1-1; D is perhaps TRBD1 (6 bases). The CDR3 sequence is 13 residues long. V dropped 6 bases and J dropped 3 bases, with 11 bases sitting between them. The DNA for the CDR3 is TGTGCCAGCAGACAAGGGGGGCACACTGAAGCTTTCTTT. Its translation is CASRQGGHTEAFF.

CDR3 nucleotides: TGTGCCAGCAGACGAACCGCTCGCTACGAGCAGTACTTC. Encoded protein: CASRRTARYEQYF. The chain employs TRBV28 and TRBJ2-7; no clear D gene. Per the germline V gene, CDR1 is MDHEN and CDR2 is SYDVKM. The CDR3 covers 13 residues. With 6 bases removed from V and 3 bases from J, the gap between germline ends came to 12 bases.

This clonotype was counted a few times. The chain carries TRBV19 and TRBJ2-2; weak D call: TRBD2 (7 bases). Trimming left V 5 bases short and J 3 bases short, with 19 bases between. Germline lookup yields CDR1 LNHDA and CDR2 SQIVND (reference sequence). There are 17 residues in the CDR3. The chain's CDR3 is CASSGGAPPSYTGELFF. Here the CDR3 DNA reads TGTGCCAGTAGTGGGGGGGCCCCTCCGTCTTACACCGGGGAGCTGTTTTTT.

This CDR3 is CASRTGVYYGYTF. CDR3 DNA: TGTGCCAGCAGAACAGGGGTCTACTATGGCTACACCTTC. The rearrangement uses TRBV6-6 and TRBJ1-2; 7 nucleotides agree with TRBD1. Unmatched junction bases numbered 4, after V lost 6 bases and J lost 3 bases. The germline CDR1 and CDR2 sequences are MNHNY and SVGAGI (reference sequence). The CDR3 loop spans 13 amino acids.